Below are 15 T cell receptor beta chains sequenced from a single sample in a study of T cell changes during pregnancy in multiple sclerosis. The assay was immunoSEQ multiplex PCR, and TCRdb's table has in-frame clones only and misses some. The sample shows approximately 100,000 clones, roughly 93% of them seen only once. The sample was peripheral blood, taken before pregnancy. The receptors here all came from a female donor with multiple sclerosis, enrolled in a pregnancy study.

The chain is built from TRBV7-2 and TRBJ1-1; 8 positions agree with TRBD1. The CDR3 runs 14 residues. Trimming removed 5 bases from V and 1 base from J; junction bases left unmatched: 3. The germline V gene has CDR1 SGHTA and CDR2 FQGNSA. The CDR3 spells CASSRDRWNTEAFF. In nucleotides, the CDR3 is TGTGCCAGCAGCCGGGACAGGTGGAACACTGAAGCTTTCTTT. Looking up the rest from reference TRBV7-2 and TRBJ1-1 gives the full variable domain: GAGVSQSPSNKVTEKGKDVELRCDPISGHTALYWYRQSLGQGLEFLIYFQGNSAPDKSGLPSDRFSAERTGGSVSTLTIQRTQQEDSAVYLCASSRDRWNTEAFFGQGTRLTVV.

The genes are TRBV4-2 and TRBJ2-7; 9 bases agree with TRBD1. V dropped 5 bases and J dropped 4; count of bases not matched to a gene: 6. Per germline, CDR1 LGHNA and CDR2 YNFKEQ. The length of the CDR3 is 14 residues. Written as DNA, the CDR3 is TGTGCCAGCAGCGAGGGACAGGGAGGGTACGAGCAGTACTTC. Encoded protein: CASSEGQGGYEQYF.

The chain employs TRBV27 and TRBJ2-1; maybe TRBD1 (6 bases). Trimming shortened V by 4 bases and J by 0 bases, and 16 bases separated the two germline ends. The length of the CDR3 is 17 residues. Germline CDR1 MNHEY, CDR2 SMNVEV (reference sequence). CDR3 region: CASSSSRDNPSYNEQFF. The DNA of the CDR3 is TGTGCCAGCAGTTCCAGTCGGGACAACCCCTCCTACAATGAGCAGTTCTTC.

This chain's CDR3 is CASSPTRARETQYF. In DNA form, the CDR3 reads TGCGCCAGCAGCCCGACGCGAGCGCGGGAGACCCAGTACTTC. The chain uses TRBV4-1 and TRBJ2-5; D gene ambiguous. V was trimmed by 4 bases and J by 5 bases, leaving 14 bases between them. This CDR3 has 14 amino acids. Germline values: CDR1 MGHRA, CDR2 YSYEKL.

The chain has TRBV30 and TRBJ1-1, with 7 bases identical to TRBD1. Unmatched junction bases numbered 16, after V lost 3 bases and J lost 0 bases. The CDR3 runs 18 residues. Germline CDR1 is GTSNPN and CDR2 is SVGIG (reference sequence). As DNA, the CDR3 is TGTGCCTGGAGGGCCTCGAGGGGGCCCCGGGCGCTGAACACTGAAGCTTTCTTT. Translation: CAWRASRGPRALNTEAFF.

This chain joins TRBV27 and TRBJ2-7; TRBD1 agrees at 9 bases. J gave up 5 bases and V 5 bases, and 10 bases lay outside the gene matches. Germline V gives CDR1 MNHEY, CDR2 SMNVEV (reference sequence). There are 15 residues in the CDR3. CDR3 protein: CASSTPGTGSHEQYF. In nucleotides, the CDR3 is TGTGCCAGCAGTACTCCCGGGACAGGGAGTCACGAGCAGTACTTC.

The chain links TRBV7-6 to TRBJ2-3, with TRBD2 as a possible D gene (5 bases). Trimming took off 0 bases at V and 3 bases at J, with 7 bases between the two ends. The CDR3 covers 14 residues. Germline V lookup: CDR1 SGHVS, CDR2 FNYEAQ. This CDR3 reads CASSLAGVTDTQYF. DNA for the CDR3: TGTGCCAGCAGCTTAGCGGGAGTTACAGATACGCAGTATTTT.

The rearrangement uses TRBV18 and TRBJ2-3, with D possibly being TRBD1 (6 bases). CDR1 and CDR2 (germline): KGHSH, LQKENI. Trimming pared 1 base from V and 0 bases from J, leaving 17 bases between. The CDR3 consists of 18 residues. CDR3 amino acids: CASSPRAGTLLSTDTQYF. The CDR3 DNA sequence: TGTGCCAGCTCACCACGCGCAGGGACACTACTTAGCACAGATACGCAGTATTTT.

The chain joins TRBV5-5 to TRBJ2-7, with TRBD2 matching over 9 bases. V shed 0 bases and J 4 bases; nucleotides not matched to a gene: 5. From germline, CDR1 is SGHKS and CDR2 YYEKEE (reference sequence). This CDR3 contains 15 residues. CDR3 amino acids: CASSLGAGGEYEQYF. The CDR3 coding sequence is TGTGCCAGCAGCTTGGGGGCGGGAGGGGAGTACGAGCAGTACTTC. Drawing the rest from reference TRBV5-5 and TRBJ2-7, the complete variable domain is DAGVTQSPTHLIKTRGQQVTLRCSPISGHKSVSWYQQVLGQGPQFIFQYYEKEERGRGNFPDRFSARQFPNYSSELNVNALLLGDSALYLCASSLGAGGEYEQYFGPGTRLTVT.

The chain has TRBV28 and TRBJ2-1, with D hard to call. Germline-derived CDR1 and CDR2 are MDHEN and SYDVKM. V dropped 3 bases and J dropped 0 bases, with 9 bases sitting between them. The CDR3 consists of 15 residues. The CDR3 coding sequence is TGTGCCAGCAGTTTTGGTCACAGCTCCTACAATGAGCAGTTCTTC. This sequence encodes CASSFGHSSYNEQFF. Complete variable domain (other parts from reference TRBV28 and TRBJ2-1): DVKVTQSSRYLVKRTGEKVFLECVQDMDHENMFWYRQDPGLGLRLIYFSYDVKMKEKGDIPEGYSVSREKKERFSLILESASTNQTSMYLCASSFGHSSYNEQFFGPGTRLTVL.

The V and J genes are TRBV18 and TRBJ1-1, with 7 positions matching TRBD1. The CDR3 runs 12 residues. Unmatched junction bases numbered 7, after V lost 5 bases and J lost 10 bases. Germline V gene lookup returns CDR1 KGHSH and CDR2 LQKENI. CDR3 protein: CASSSSQGGAFF. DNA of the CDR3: TGTGCCAGCTCATCGTCCCAGGGGGGAGCTTTCTTT.

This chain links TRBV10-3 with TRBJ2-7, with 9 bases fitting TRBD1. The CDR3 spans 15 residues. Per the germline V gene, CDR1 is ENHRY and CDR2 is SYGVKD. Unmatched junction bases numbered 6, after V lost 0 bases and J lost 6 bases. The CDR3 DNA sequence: TGTGCCATCAGTGAGTCCGGGACAGGGTGGGTCGAGCAGTACTTC. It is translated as CAISESGTGWVEQYF.

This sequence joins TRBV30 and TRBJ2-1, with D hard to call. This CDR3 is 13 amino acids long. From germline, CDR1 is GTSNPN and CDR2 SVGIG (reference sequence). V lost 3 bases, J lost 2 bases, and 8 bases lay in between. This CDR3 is CAWRLDPYNEQFF. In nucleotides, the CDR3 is TGTGCCTGGAGGCTAGATCCCTACAATGAGCAGTTCTTC.

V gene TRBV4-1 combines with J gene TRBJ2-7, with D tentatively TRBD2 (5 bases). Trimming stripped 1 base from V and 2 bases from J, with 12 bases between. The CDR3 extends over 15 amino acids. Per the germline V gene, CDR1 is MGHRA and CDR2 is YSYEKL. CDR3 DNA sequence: TGCGCCAGCAGCCAAGTGAGCGGAAAGACCTACGAGCAGTACTTC. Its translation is CASSQVSGKTYEQYF.

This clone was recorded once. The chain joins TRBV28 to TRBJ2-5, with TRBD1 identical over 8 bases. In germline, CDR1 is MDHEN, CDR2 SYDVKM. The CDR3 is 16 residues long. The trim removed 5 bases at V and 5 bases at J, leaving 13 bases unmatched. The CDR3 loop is CASSLKDRDGWETQYF. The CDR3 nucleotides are TGTGCCAGCAGTCTCAAGGACAGGGATGGTTGGGAGACCCAGTACTTC.